The 20 T cell receptor beta chains presented below share a single source sample, sequenced in a study of blood T cells in healthy people across ages. A sample-barcoded 5' primer and a J-beta primer mix were used in a second PCR of roughly 7 to 11 cycles. A single record per CDR3 protein comes from TCRdb applying MiXCR to the 5' RACE reads. The sample has 1.5 million to 1.9 million distinct CDR3 sequences; roughly 43% are singletons. Source material: blood. The receptor source for this set is a young woman in good health.

The rearrangement joins TRBV20-1 to TRBJ2-1; the match to TRBD2 covers 11 bases. CDR1 DFQATT and CDR2 SNEGSKA come from the germline V gene (reference sequence). The CDR3 is 14 amino acids. J lost 9 bases, V lost 6 bases, and 10 bases had no gene match. This CDR3 is CSAVTSGAAGEQFF. DNA for the CDR3: TGCAGTGCCGTGACTAGCGGGGCCGCCGGTGAGCAGTTCTTC.

The CDR3 DNA follows: TGTGCCACCGATAGCGGGGGGGCCTTCGAGCAGTTCTTC. Its translation is CATDSGGAFEQFF. The genes are TRBV10-3 and TRBJ2-1; 11 nucleotides align to TRBD2. CDR1 and CDR2 (germline): ENHRY, SYGVKD. After removal of 10 bases from V and 10 bases from J, the junction contained 9 bases not matched to a gene. The CDR3 spans 13 residues.

At least ten counts were recorded for this clonotype. The genes are TRBV7-2 and TRBJ1-2; D is undetermined. The CDR3 totals 13 residues. V lost 5 bases to trimming and J lost 2 bases, with 9 bases between them. Germline CDR1 is SGHTA and CDR2 is FQGNSA. The CDR3 coding sequence is TGTGCCAGCAGCGCCTCTCTCAACTATGGCTACACCTTC. Protein sequence: CASSASLNYGYTF. Supplemented by reference TRBV7-2 and TRBJ1-2, the full variable domain reads GAGVSQSPSNKVTEKGKDVELRCDPISGHTALYWYRQSLGQGLEFLIYFQGNSAPDKSGLPSDRFSAERTGGSVSTLTIQRTQQEDSAVYLCASSASLNYGYTFGSGTRLTVV.

This clonotype occurred a few times. This sequence joins TRBV12-3 or TRBV12-4 and TRBJ1-1; D remains ambiguous. The germline V and J ends were trimmed by 3 bases and 5 bases, with 10 bases remaining between them. The CDR3 is 13 amino acids. CDR3 sequence (DNA): TGTGCCAGCAGTTTTACGGGTGAGACTGAAGCTTTCTTT. Translation gives CASSFTGETEAFF.

This clonotype was counted many times. This chain joins TRBV6-5 and TRBJ2-3, with 7 bases aligning to TRBD2. Germline CDR1 reads MNHEY; CDR2 reads SVGAGI. CDR3 length: 15 amino acids. Trimming removed 2 bases from V and 4 bases from J; junction bases left unmatched: 6. CDR3 loop: CASSYTSGTPDTQYF. The CDR3 DNA is TGTGCCAGCAGTTACACCAGCGGGACCCCAGATACGCAGTATTTT.

The rearrangement uses TRBV11-2 and TRBJ1-2, with D possibly TRBD1 on 6 matching bases. The germline CDR1 and CDR2 sequences are SGHAT and FQNNGV. Trimming shortened V by 3 bases and J by 2 bases, and 13 bases separated the two germline ends. The CDR3 runs 15 residues. This CDR3 reads CASSFPDRLNYGYTF. The DNA of the CDR3 is TGTGCCAGCAGCTTCCCGGACAGACTCAACTATGGCTACACCTTC.

The chain employs TRBV29-1 and TRBJ2-3, with a tentative D call TRBD2 (7 bases). With 2 bases removed from V and 4 bases from J, the gap between germline ends came to 10 bases. Germline-derived CDR1 and CDR2 are SQVTM and ANQGSEA. The CDR3 sequence is 13 residues long. The CDR3 sequence: CSVEWGGSDTQYF. The CDR3 DNA reads as TGCAGCGTTGAATGGGGGGGCTCAGATACGCAGTATTTT.

This clonotype was observed a handful of times. J is TRBJ2-3 and V is TRBV5-1; no clear D gene. Germline CDR1 and CDR2: SGHRS and YFSETQ. This CDR3 has 16 residues. Trimming cost V 6 bases and J 2 bases, with 19 bases left between them. The CDR3 is CASKGPTLSNTDTQYF. The CDR3 nucleotides read TGCGCCAGCAAAGGACCTACCCTCTCAAACACAGATACGCAGTATTTT.

This rearrangement joins TRBV7-9 to TRBJ2-3; 8 bases are a match to TRBD1. Germline V CDR1 and CDR2: SEHNR, FQNEAQ (reference sequence). Trimming cost V 6 bases and J 2 bases; bases outside gene matches: 4. This CDR3 spans 14 amino acids. CDR3 bases: TGTGCCAGCAGGAAGACAGGGGTCACAGATACGCAGTATTTT. Amino acid sequence: CASRKTGVTDTQYF.

CDR3 loop: CATPSGLNYGYTF. The CDR3 region has the DNA TGCGCCACCCCATCGGGTTTGAACTATGGCTACACCTTC. The rearrangement uses TRBV4-3 and TRBJ1-2; D call uncertain. Germline loops: CDR1 LGHNA, CDR2 YSLEER. This CDR3 comprises 13 residues. The ends were cut back, 10 bases at V and 2 bases at J, with 14 bases in the middle.

This clonotype was seen a handful of times. This chain links TRBV27 with TRBJ2-4; tentative D call: TRBD1 (5 bases). V lost 6 bases, J lost 0 bases, and 15 bases lay in between. The CDR3 contains 16 residues. From germline, CDR1 is MNHEY and CDR2 SMNVEV (reference sequence). This CDR3 is CASSYSAGLAKNIQYF. CDR3 in DNA: TGTGCCAGCAGCTACTCAGCAGGGCTAGCCAAAAACATTCAGTACTTC.

A note on this clonotype: A much larger clone differs from this one at a single base, so this may be a read error. The chain couples TRBV27 to TRBJ2-7, with D possibly being TRBD1 or TRBD2 (5 bases each). Looked up from germline, CDR1 is MNHEY and CDR2 is SMNVEV (reference sequence). The CDR3 is 14 residues long. The V and J ends lost 6 bases and 4 bases respectively, with 16 bases between them. The CDR3 DNA sequence: TGTGCCAGCAGGTTTTCGGGACGGCAATACGAGCAGTACTTC. It codes for CASRFSGRQYEQYF.

Details on this clonotype: The junction departs from the called germline gene at one end, perhaps through a read error. The gene calls are TRBV12-3 or TRBV12-4 and TRBJ2-3; TRBD1 is a possible D gene (6 bases). CDR3 length: 13 amino acids. DNA for the CDR3: TGTGCCAGCAGTTCAGGGGCGGTAGATATGCAGTATTTT. Translating gives CASSSGAVDMQYF.

The chain has TRBV4-3 and TRBJ2-3, with 11 bases that match TRBD1. The length of the CDR3 is 15 residues. The junction had 6 bases not matched to a gene; V was cut back by 5 bases and J by 5 bases. CDR1 LGHNA and CDR2 YSLEER come from the germline V gene. This CDR3 is CASSSDRGLRDTQYF. DNA of the CDR3: TGCGCCAGCAGCTCGGACAGGGGGCTCAGAGATACGCAGTATTTT.

This clonotype was counted only a few times. V gene TRBV12-3 or TRBV12-4 combines with J gene TRBJ1-1; TRBD1 might be the D (5 bases). There are 13 residues in the CDR3. Trimming stripped 1 base from V and 11 bases from J, with 14 bases between. The CDR3 sequence is CASSLGGPRFAFF. In DNA form, the CDR3 reads TGTGCCAGCAGTTTAGGGGGACCCAGGTTTGCTTTCTTT.

The CDR3 DNA is TGTGCCAGCAGAGGAGGGCTAGAGACCCAGTACTTC. Protein product: CASRGGLETQYF. J is TRBJ2-5 and V is TRBV2; TRBD2 is a possible D gene (6 bases). The CDR3 contains 12 residues. V dropped 6 bases and J dropped 4 bases, with 9 bases sitting between them. From germline, CDR1 is SNHLY and CDR2 FYNNEI. Using reference TRBV2 and TRBJ2-5 for the parts outside the CDR3, the full variable domain is EPEVTQTPSHQVTQMGQEVILRCVPISNHLYFYWYRQILGQKVEFLVSFYNNEISEKSEIFDDQFSVERPDGSNFTLKIRSTKLEDSAMYFCASRGGLETQYFGPGTRLLVL.

The V gene is TRBV20-1, the J gene TRBJ1-6; TRBD1 matches at 7 bases. The CDR3 loop spans 14 amino acids. Germline CDR1 is DFQATT and CDR2 is SNEGSKA (reference sequence). Germline trimming cut 3 bases from V and 6 bases from J; bases unmatched to any gene: 5. The CDR3: CSARDDRVNSPLHF. The CDR3 DNA is TGCAGTGCTAGGGACGACAGGGTTAATTCACCCCTCCACTTT.

A word on this clonotype: A junction end diverges from the germline sequence, so it may reflect a read error. V usage is TRBV5-5 and J usage is TRBJ1-2, with D perhaps matching TRBD1 (5 bases). CDR1 SGHKS and CDR2 YYEKEE come from the germline V gene (reference sequence). The CDR3 extends over 14 amino acids. The CDR3 region has the DNA TGTGCCAGCATCTTGGGGGACGGCTCCTATGGCTACACCTTC. This encodes CASILGDGSYGYTF.

The table lists this clonotype with a few counts. The CDR3, as DNA: TGTGCCACCAGCAGAGATTTGGGCAGTAGCTCCTACGAGCAGTACTTC. It specifies CATSRDLGSSSYEQYF. The chain carries TRBV15 and TRBJ2-7; unclear D gene. Per the germline V gene, CDR1 is LNHNV and CDR2 is YYDKDF (reference sequence). The CDR3 loop spans 16 amino acids. Trimming stripped 0 bases from V and 0 bases from J, with 12 bases between.

Points on this clonotype: Compared with germline, one end of the junction differs, possibly owing to a read error. The V and J genes are TRBV5-5 and TRBJ2-7; D remains ambiguous. Germline V gene lookup returns CDR1 SGHKS and CDR2 YYEKEE (reference sequence). The CDR3 is made up of 14 amino acids. CDR3 DNA sequence: TGTGCCACCAGCTTGGGGTTCGGAACCTACGAGCAGTACTTC. It codes for CATSLGFGTYEQYF.